This TCR beta chain was sequenced for a study of graft-versus-host responses after intestinal transplantation (dated by TCRdb to 2020 to 2022). Regarding the research as a whole: Recipients received multivisceral, liver-intestinal, or isolated intestinal transplants. Anti-thymocyte globulin induction was given to all recipients, followed by maintenance tacrolimus and steroids for approximately 3 years. After intestinal transplantation, graft-versus-host and host-versus-graft alloreactive T cell clones in the graft, circulation and bone marrow were tracked using bulk TCR-beta CDR3 sequencing. To identify alloreactive clones, pre-transplant mixed lymphocyte reaction products were sequenced and compared with unstimulated pre-transplant donor and recipient T cells. The cohort enrolled approximately 24 intestinal transplant recipients, one of whom was a retransplant, and a few patients without pretransplant specimens were excluded. A peak of at least 4% donor T cells among recipient peripheral blood mononuclear cells was the definition used for donor T cell macrochimerism. Rather than being sequenced by the commercial service, samples from three later patients were sequenced in-house on an Illumina MiSeq and processed with MiXCR. Summary of the overall study and its limitations: In the allografts of patients with donor T cell macrochimerism, GvH to HvG T cell clonal ratios were high. GvH clones were detected in recipient bone marrow, and some of these GvH clones were observed earlier in ileal mucosa or blood, consistent with an intestinal mucosal origin. Early after transplant, declines in HvG clones were associated with peak levels of circulating GvH clones. The conclusions were limited by the relatively low number and heterogeneity of the intestinal transplant patients.

As regards this clone: There are no base qualities to consult, and no much larger clone falls within one base.

The library was prepared using the immunoSEQ multiplex PCR assay. For most patients, genomic DNA was isolated using the Qiagen DNeasy Blood and Tissue Kit and was shipped frozen to Adaptive Biotechnologies for TCR sequencing. For most patients, high-throughput TCR-beta CDR3 sequencing of genomic DNA was performed by Adaptive Biotechnologies. The authors processed their data as follows. Adaptive's ImmunoSEQ software supplied the TCR sequencing data for around 19 patients, while MiXCR and VDJtools were used to process a few other patients. To correct CD4 versus CD8 sorting errors, any sequence found in both subsets at a frequency ratio below 5:1 was removed. CDR3 nucleotide sequences shared between donor and recipient were removed because the origin of such sequences could not be assigned. To count as alloreactive, a clone needed at least 2-fold expansion over unstimulated cells and a minimum CFSE-low frequency of 0.002% (template counts) or 0.001% (read counts). Clones detected in sequenced pre-transplant spleen, lymph node, or MLR CFSE-low populations of the donor or recipient were defined as mappable. The cumulative frequency of alloreactive clones was calculated as a percentage of all sequences, weighted by copy number. The clones in this table, taken by TCRdb from immuneACCESS, are in-frame only. Not every clone is retained; where verified, under half of the shortfall comes from an unresolved V gene, and the cause of the rest is unknown. V and J calls and clone size come straight from that table; D and trimming were deduced from the DNA. For this sample the table gives 10,000 to 15,000 clones, of which roughly 33% were detected only once. The top ten hold about 2.6% of the sample.

The time point label on this specimen signifies: cells obtained before transplantation from donor or recipient. In the mixed lymphocyte reactions, approximately 200,000 CFSE-labeled pre-transplant responders were plated with approximately 200,000 irradiated violet-dye-labeled stimulators and cultured for 6 days. Proliferating CD3+CD4+CFSE-low and CD3+CD8+CFSE-low responder cells were FACS-sorted on a BD Influx sorter after the mixed lymphocyte reaction. Sequencing was performed on alloreactive CD8+ T cells from a mixed lymphocyte reaction culture, taken before intestinal transplant. Sample cell subset or site, as interpreted from the label and publication: CFSE-low proliferating T cells sorted from roughly 6-day pre-transplant mixed lymphocyte reaction (GvH or HvG direction). The TCR was taken from a human patient who received an intestinal transplant.

This receptor has the CDR3 CASSVLNPYEQYF. Here is the DNA: TGTGCCAGCAGCGTCCTTAACCCCTACGAGCAGTACTTC. The chain uses TRBV6-5 and TRBJ2-7; the D gene identity is not certain. The germline V gene encodes CDR1 MNHEY and CDR2 SVGAGI. Inclusive of the bounding cysteine and phenylalanine, the CDR3 is 13 residues long. Of all the DNA, just the CDR3 is kept, 39 bases in frame from base 1. V and J are truncated by 6 bases and 2 bases respectively, leaving an intervening sequence of 11 bases.